This T cell receptor beta chain was identified during a study of metastatic and nonmetastatic thyroid tumors. As for the study in general: Repertoire comparison spanned blood and tumor or nodule tissue of malignant and benign thyroid patients. Study-wide results and limits: A significant increase in TCR beta diversity was reportedly seen in malignant thyroid tumors relative to benign nodules, in blood and tumor.

This clone has at least ten counts. Its target is unknown. As originally analysed: A classifier for distant metastasis in papillary thyroid cancer was constructed using CDR3 differences observed across clinicopathological groups. TCRdb reprocessed the PCR reads via MiXCR. TCRdb's processing, not the study's, gives the V and J calls here. The data contain roughly 70,000 clones, roughly 18% of them singletons. Before thyroid surgery, none of the patients had received any treatment. The CDR3 is 17 residues long. V gave up 4 bases and J gave up 3 bases, with 19 bases separating them. Germline lookup yields CDR1 ENHRY and CDR2 SYGVKD.

This chain uses TRBV10-3 with TRBJ2-1; D perhaps matches TRBD2 (5 bases). The sequenced material came from blood. This clonotype was obtained from a female donor with papillary thyroid cancer or a benign thyroid nodule (not recorded which). Some clones in this sample may be carry-over from other donors' samples. The CDR3 protein is CAISGSGPALNYNEQFF. The CDR3 coding sequence is TGTGCCATCAGTGGGAGCGGCCCAGCCTTAAACTACAATGAGCAGTTCTTC.